The rows below give T cell receptor beta chains drawn from one sample of a study of T cell changes during pregnancy in multiple sclerosis. Only in-frame clones appear in the TCRdb table, and some are missing; sequencing was by immunoSEQ multiplex PCR. The sample shows approximately 100,000 clones, approximately 92% of them seen only once. This specimen consisted of peripheral blood, obtained in the second trimester of pregnancy. The receptors originated from a female donor with multiple sclerosis, enrolled in a pregnancy study. Both conserved end residues are part of each CDR3. The D gene is left open where the match is weak. The size of a clone is reported for some rows only, either as once, few or many, or as a class for expanded clones.

clone_size	j_call	v_call	d_call	cdr3_aa	cdr3_nt
-	TRBJ2-3	TRBV5-1	-	CASTDSPSTDTQYF	TGCGCCAGTACGGACAGTCCTAGCACAGATACGCAGTATTTT
-	TRBJ1-2	TRBV28	-	CASTSRNGYTF	TGTGCCAGCACCTCGAGGAATGGCTACACCTTC
-	TRBJ1-3	TRBV7-9	-	CASRTDRSGNTIYF	TGTGCCAGCAGAACAGACCGCTCTGGAAACACCATATATTTT
-	TRBJ2-5	TRBV4-3	TRBD2	CASSQDGGGSEETQYF	TGCGCCAGCAGCCAAGATGGGGGGGGGAGTGAAGAGACCCAGTACTTC
-	TRBJ2-5	TRBV27	-	CASSSSFPQETQYF	TGTGCCAGCAGCTCCTCGTTCCCGCAAGAGACCCAGTACTTC
-	TRBJ2-7	TRBV27	TRBD2	CASSALTSGTVFSSYEQYF	TGTGCCAGCAGTGCCCTTACTAGCGGCACGGTCTTTAGCTCCTACGAGCAGTACTTC
-	TRBJ2-1	TRBV28	TRBD2	CASSLVAGGQNNEQFF	TGTGCCAGCAGTCTGGTGGCGGGAGGACAAAACAATGAGCAGTTCTTC
once	TRBJ2-7	TRBV29-1	TRBD1	CSVERQGYEQYF	TGCAGCGTTGAAAGACAGGGATACGAGCAGTACTTC
-	TRBJ2-7	TRBV27	TRBD1	CASHTGDRVYEQYF	TGTGCCAGCCACACCGGGGACAGGGTCTACGAGCAGTACTTC
-	TRBJ2-7	TRBV27	TRBD2	CASSRTSGSLYEQYF	TGTGCCAGCAGCCGGACTAGCGGGAGCCTTTACGAGCAGTACTTC
-	TRBJ2-5	TRBV7-2	TRBD2	CASSYVASGKQETQYF	TGTGCCAGCAGCTACGTGGCTAGCGGGAAGCAAGAGACCCAGTACTTC
-	TRBJ2-2	TRBV5-6	-	CASSSRPGVLGELFF	TGTGCCAGCAGCTCCCGACCAGGGGTTCTCGGGGAGCTGTTTTTT
-	TRBJ1-1	TRBV14	TRBD1	CASSQIQTGIPEAFF	TGTGCCAGCAGCCAAATACAGACAGGGATACCTGAAGCTTTCTTT
-	TRBJ2-5	TRBV2	-	CASNWGDPQETQYF	TGTGCCAGCAATTGGGGAGACCCGCAAGAGACCCAGTACTTC
-	TRBJ2-1	TRBV2	TRBD2	CASTPGGTSNEQFF	TGTGCCAGCACCCCGGGGGGGACTAGTAACGAGCAGTTCTTC
-	TRBJ2-1	TRBV19	-	CASSIGPRSYNEQFF	TGTGCCAGTAGTATTGGCCCCCGCTCCTACAATGAGCAGTTCTTC
-	TRBJ2-2	TRBV28	TRBD2	CASSLTSGRTGELFF	TGTGCCAGCAGTTTAACTAGCGGGAGGACCGGGGAGCTGTTTTTT
-	TRBJ2-3	TRBV28	-	CASRASETTQYF	TGTGCCAGCAGGGCCAGTGAAACAACGCAGTATTTT
-	TRBJ1-2	TRBV4-2	-	CASSFQGSGYTF	TGTGCCAGCAGCTTCCAGGGGTCTGGCTACACCTTC
-	TRBJ1-4	TRBV4-1	TRBD1	CASSQVGQPNEKLFF	TGCGCCAGCAGCCAAGTGGGACAGCCTAATGAAAAACTGTTTTTT
many	TRBJ2-7	TRBV7-7	TRBD2	CASSPMGLAGIYYEQYF	TGTGCTAGCAGCCCTATGGGACTAGCGGGAATTTACTACGAGCAGTACTTC
-	TRBJ2-7	TRBV9	-	CASSVAFGEGYEQYF	TGTGCCAGCAGCGTAGCTTTCGGTGAGGGCTACGAGCAGTACTTC
-	TRBJ2-1	TRBV7-2	TRBD2	CASSSAGGGNEQFF	TGTGCCAGCAGCTCCGCTGGGGGGGGCAATGAGCAGTTCTTC
-	TRBJ2-1	TRBV19	-	CASSSQGSSEQFF	TGTGCCAGTAGTTCGCAGGGTAGCTCTGAGCAGTTCTTC
-	TRBJ1-1	TRBV20-1	TRBD1	CSARRGQGAFF	TGCAGTGCTAGGCGCGGACAGGGAGCTTTCTTT
once	TRBJ2-7	TRBV28	-	CASSRSAQSLLEEQYF	TGTGCCAGCAGTCGATCGGCTCAGTCCCTACTGGAGGAGCAGTACTTC
-	TRBJ1-2	TRBV29-1	TRBD1	CSAGGDRNYGYTF	TGCAGCGCAGGGGGAGACAGAAACTATGGCTACACCTTC
-	TRBJ2-7	TRBV23-1	-	CASSQKGIKGIEQYF	TGCGCCAGCAGTCAAAAGGGGATTAAGGGGATCGAGCAGTACTTC
few	TRBJ1-5	TRBV4-1	-	CASSQENRVLGNQPQHF	TGCGCCAGCAGCCAAGAGAACAGGGTACTAGGGAATCAGCCCCAGCATTTT
-	TRBJ1-2	TRBV2	TRBD1	CASSETGWGYTF	TGTGCCAGCAGTGAGACAGGGTGGGGCTACACCTTC
few	TRBJ2-5	TRBV7-2	-	CASMPNPGSQETQYF	TGTGCCAGCATGCCCAATCCAGGTTCCCAAGAGACCCAGTACTTC
-	TRBJ1-5	TRBV19	TRBD1	CASSKQGANQPQHF	TGTGCCAGTAGTAAACAGGGGGCCAATCAGCCCCAGCATTTT
-	TRBJ2-3	TRBV19	TRBD2	CASSISLAGVLSTDTQYF	TGTGCCAGTAGTATAAGTCTAGCGGGAGTGTTGAGCACAGATACGCAGTATTTT
-	TRBJ2-5	TRBV5-4	-	CASSWDYQETQYF	TGTGCCAGCAGCTGGGACTACCAAGAGACCCAGTACTTC
-	TRBJ2-2	TRBV6-1	-	CASSEGGSTGELFF	TGTGCCAGCAGTGAAGGTGGGAGTACCGGGGAGCTGTTTTTT
once	TRBJ2-1	TRBV6-6	-	CARSYSRVYNEQFF	TGTGCCCGCAGTTACTCGAGAGTTTACAATGAGCAGTTCTTC
-	TRBJ2-5	TRBV7-9	TRBD2	CASSLGGGIQTQYF	TGTGCCAGCAGCTTGGGGGGGGGTATACAGACCCAGTACTTC
-	TRBJ2-7	TRBV7-9	-	CASSKVLGGGPSYEQYF	TGTGCCAGCAGCAAGGTCTTGGGAGGCGGACCCTCCTACGAGCAGTACTTC
-	TRBJ2-1	TRBV27	TRBD2	CASSPTASGLAGRNEQFF	TGTGCCAGCAGTCCTACCGCAAGCGGACTAGCGGGACGGAATGAGCAGTTCTTC
-	TRBJ1-1	TRBV7-9	TRBD1	CASSVPRQGMGYTEAFF	TGTGCCAGCAGCGTCCCCAGACAGGGGATGGGATACACTGAAGCTTTCTTT
-	TRBJ2-7	TRBV27	TRBD1	CATRDRVNEQYF	TGTGCCACCCGGGACAGAGTAAACGAGCAGTACTTC
-	TRBJ2-7	TRBV10-3	-	CAIREGLQGGYEQYF	TGTGCCATCAGAGAGGGACTTCAGGGAGGTTACGAGCAGTACTTC
-	TRBJ2-1	TRBV7-8	TRBD2	CASSKALAGVRNEQFF	TGTGCCAGCAGCAAAGCTCTAGCGGGAGTACGGAATGAGCAGTTCTTC
once	TRBJ2-3	TRBV6-5	-	CASSYPTQDTQYF	TGTGCCAGCAGTTACCCTACCCAAGATACGCAGTATTTT
-	TRBJ1-1	TRBV15	-	CATSRGDFPNTEAFF	TGTGCCACCAGCAGGGGAGATTTCCCGAACACTGAAGCTTTCTTT
-	TRBJ2-1	TRBV28	TRBD2	CASSSVGLAGGLSYNEQFF	TGTGCCAGCAGTTCCGTGGGGCTAGCGGGGGGCCTCTCCTACAATGAGCAGTTCTTC
once	TRBJ2-1	TRBV7-3	TRBD2	CASSPRGRRDSYNEQFF	TGTGCCAGCAGCCCGCGGGGGAGGCGGGATTCCTACAATGAGCAGTTCTTC
-	TRBJ2-1	TRBV9	-	CASSLANNEQFF	TGTGCCAGCAGCCTAGCCAACAATGAGCAGTTCTTC
-	TRBJ2-5	TRBV7-6	TRBD2	CASSLPRTSGKGRETQYF	TGTGCCAGCAGCTTACCGAGAACTAGCGGGAAAGGAAGAGAGACCCAGTACTTC
-	TRBJ2-7	TRBV28	TRBD1	CASSRQGGSYEQYF	TGTGCCAGCAGTAGACAGGGGGGCTCCTACGAGCAGTACTTC
-	TRBJ2-3	TRBV5-6	-	CASEWAGWTDTQYF	TGTGCCAGCGAGTGGGCAGGGTGGACAGATACGCAGTATTTT